A single sample gave rise to the 28 T cell receptor beta chains below, sequenced in a study of identical twins. TCRdb reprocessed the 5' RACE reads via MiXCR and lists one record per CDR3 protein. The sample has over 200,000 distinct CDR3 sequences; roughly a tenth are singletons. Sequencing input: memory T cells sorted from blood. Receptor source: a man aged 50 or older in good health.

This clonotype was seen at least ten times. This sequence joins TRBV7-2 and TRBJ2-4, with 8 bases identical to TRBD2. The CDR3 totals 16 residues. Germline V gene sequence: CDR1 SGHTA, CDR2 FQGNSA. V trimming: 4 bases; J trimming: 1 base; junction bases outside the gene matches: 6. Here the CDR3 DNA reads TGTGCCAGCAGCTATTCGGGGGGGCGGGCCAAAAACATTCAGTACTTC. Its protein product is CASSYSGGRAKNIQYF.

This clonotype was observed many times. The J gene is TRBJ1-5, the V gene TRBV2; D is unclear. Trimming removed 1 base from V and 4 bases from J, with 8 bases in between. The germline gives CDR1 SNHLY, CDR2 FYNNEI. The CDR3 is made up of 14 amino acids. CDR3 sequence reads: CASSEEGGNQPQHF. Written as DNA, the CDR3 is TGTGCCAGCAGTGAAGAGGGAGGGAATCAGCCCCAGCATTTT.

This clonotype showed up just a few times. The chain employs TRBV19 and TRBJ2-4; 8 bases are a match to TRBD2. Germline V gives CDR1 LNHDA, CDR2 SQIVND (reference sequence). The CDR3 has 12 residues. The J segment lost 9 bases and the V segment lost 4 bases, leaving 2 bases of the junction unmatched. The CDR3 coding sequence is TGTGCCAGTAGTACGGGGGGGTCCATTCAGTACTTC. It translates to CASSTGGSIQYF.

This clonotype was seen a handful of times. The chain combines TRBV7-2 with TRBJ1-2, with TRBD1 as a possible D gene (5 bases). The CDR3 is 14 residues long. V was clipped by 6 bases and J by 4 bases, with 15 bases between them. Germline V gives CDR1 SGHTA, CDR2 FQGNSA. The CDR3 DNA is TGTGCCAGCAGACGGCAGGGAGGAATCTATGGCTACACCTTC. Its translation is CASRRQGGIYGYTF.

This clonotype was counted many times. The J gene is TRBJ2-1, the V gene TRBV11-2; D might be TRBD1 (6 bases). The germline gives CDR1 SGHAT, CDR2 FQNNGV. Trimming left V 5 bases short and J 9 bases short, with 14 bases between. CDR3 length equals 13 residues. Here the CDR3 DNA reads TGTGCCAGCAGCCCCGGAGCACAGGGTGAGCAGTTCTTC. It is translated as CASSPGAQGEQFF.

In its sample, this clonotype was seen many times. The V gene is TRBV12-3 or TRBV12-4, the J gene TRBJ2-3, with 8 bases that match TRBD2. There are 15 residues in the CDR3. The trim removed 0 bases at V and 3 bases at J, leaving 2 bases unmatched. CDR3 sequence (DNA): TGTGCCAGCAGTTTAGCGCCGGGGGGGACAGATACGCAGTATTTT. It encodes CASSLAPGGTDTQYF.

This rearrangement joins TRBV10-3 to TRBJ2-7; 9 bases match TRBD1. Germline V gene data show CDR1 as ENHRY and CDR2 as SYGVKD. V was clipped by 0 bases and J by 6 bases; unmatched bases: 6. CDR3 length: 15 amino acids. CDR3 sequence (DNA): TGTGCCATCAGTGAGTCGGGACAGGGTGCGGGCGAGCAGTACTTC. Translating it yields CAISESGQGAGEQYF.

There are a few counts of this clonotype. The V and J genes are TRBV12-3 or TRBV12-4 and TRBJ2-1; tentative D call: TRBD2 (6 bases). V was trimmed by 3 bases and J by 3 bases, leaving 12 bases between them. This CDR3 comprises 15 residues. The CDR3 DNA follows: TGTGCCAGCAGTTTCGGAGGGAGGTACTACAATGAGCAGTTCTTC. This translates into CASSFGGRYYNEQFF.

This clonotype was seen ten or more times. V usage is TRBV7-8 and J usage is TRBJ2-3; D is unclear. This CDR3 region has 12 residues. Trimming took off 4 bases at V and 6 bases at J, with 8 bases between the two ends. Germline V CDR1 and CDR2: SGHVS, FQNEAQ. The DNA of the CDR3 is TGTGCCAGCAGCTCTCATCTGGATACGCAGTATTTT. Its translation: CASSSHLDTQYF. Using reference TRBV7-8 and TRBJ2-3 for the parts outside the CDR3, the full variable domain is GAGVSQSPRYKVAKRGQDVALRCDPISGHVSLFWYQQALGQGPEFLTYFQNEAQLDKSGLPSDRFFAERPEGSVSTLKIQRTQQEDSAVYLCASSSHLDTQYFGPGTRLTVL.

This clonotype showed up just a few times. V gene TRBV20-1 combines with J gene TRBJ2-1, with 8 bases lining up with TRBD2. Germline CDR1 DFQATT, CDR2 SNEGSKA (reference sequence). V shed 6 bases, J shed 3 bases, and the junction held 13 bases outside the gene matches. The length of the CDR3 is 16 residues. This CDR3 reads CSAQPTSGRSYNEQFF. CDR3 DNA: TGCAGTGCCCAGCCTACAAGCGGGAGAAGCTACAATGAGCAGTTCTTC.

This clonotype was detected only a few times. One end of the junction fails to match germline, which may point to a read error. The chain is built from TRBV3-1 and TRBJ1-3; 8 positions agree with TRBD1. CDR1 is LGHDT, CDR2 YNNKEL, per germline (reference sequence). The CDR3 has 12 amino acids. Here the CDR3 reads CASSQAPGQAHF. The CDR3 nucleotides are TGTGCCAGCAGCCAGGCACCGGGACAGGCTCATTTT.

J is TRBJ2-7 and V is TRBV9; 11 bases are shared with TRBD2. The length of the CDR3 is 16 residues. The germline V gene encodes CDR1 SGDLS and CDR2 YYNGEE. The trim removed 7 bases at V and 2 bases at J, leaving 11 bases unmatched. CDR3 residues: CASGALSSGRAYEQYF. The CDR3 coding sequence is TGTGCCAGCGGCGCCTTAAGTAGCGGGAGGGCCTACGAGCAGTACTTC.

This clonotype was detected a few times. The V and J genes are TRBV7-9 and TRBJ2-6; 7 nucleotides match TRBD1. With V trimmed by 6 bases and J by 1 base, 9 bases remained unmatched. The CDR3 has 17 amino acids. CDR1 is SEHNR and CDR2 is FQNEAQ in the germline V gene (reference sequence). As DNA, the CDR3 is TGTGCCAGCAGAAAGACAGGGAGCGTATCTGGGGCCAACGTCCTGACTTTC. Its protein is CASRKTGSVSGANVLTF.

This clonotype was seen many times. This chain uses TRBV7-8 with TRBJ2-1; D may be TRBD1 (6 bases). Germline loops: CDR1 SGHVS, CDR2 FQNEAQ. The CDR3 spans 13 residues. With 6 bases removed from V and 5 bases from J, the gap between germline ends came to 11 bases. CDR3 DNA sequence: TGTGCCAGCAGAAAGGACAGAGACAATGAGCAGTTCTTC. It yields the protein CASRKDRDNEQFF.

This clonotype was detected ten times or more. V and J are TRBV5-5 and TRBJ1-5; 7 bases are shared with TRBD1. Losses at the gene ends were 4 bases for V and 10 bases for J; bases not matched to a gene: 8. The CDR3 runs 13 residues. Germline V gene data show CDR1 as SGHKS and CDR2 as YYEKEE (reference sequence). CDR3 region: CASSPDRKEPQHF. In DNA, the CDR3 is TGTGCCAGCAGCCCGGACAGGAAGGAACCCCAGCATTTT.

The V and J genes are TRBV20-1 and TRBJ2-3, with D possibly matching TRBD1 (6 bases). CDR1 is DFQATT and CDR2 is SNEGSKA in the germline V gene (reference sequence). The CDR3 consists of 15 residues. V lost 5 bases and J 2 bases, leaving 17 bases between the germline ends. CDR3 coding DNA: TGCAGTGCTTATATCCCAGGGGCCCCCACAGATACGCAGTATTTT. Amino acids: CSAYIPGAPTDTQYF.

This clonotype was counted many times. In DNA form, the CDR3 reads TGCGCCAGCAGCGGTGTAGCGGGGACCGGATACGGGGAGCTGTTTTTT. Encoded protein: CASSGVAGTGYGELFF. V usage is TRBV5-1 and J usage is TRBJ2-2, with TRBD2 identical over 8 bases. The CDR3 covers 16 residues. Germline values: CDR1 SGHRS, CDR2 YFSETQ. Trimming cost V 4 bases and J 7 bases; bases outside gene matches: 12.

The chain combines TRBV15 with TRBJ2-7; 11 positions match TRBD2. CDR3 size: 14 residues. The germline V gene has CDR1 LNHNV and CDR2 YYDKDF (reference sequence). The trim removed 5 bases at V and 6 bases at J, leaving 6 bases unmatched. CDR3 loop: CATSSSGRRVEQYF. In DNA, the CDR3 is TGTGCCACCAGCTCTAGCGGGAGGCGAGTCGAGCAGTACTTC.

This clonotype was recorded once. The chain carries TRBV6-2 or TRBV6-3 and TRBJ2-2, with D tentatively TRBD1 (5 bases). The CDR3 spans 15 residues. Trimming shortened V by 0 bases and J by 6 bases, and 11 bases separated the two germline ends. Germline V lookup: CDR1 MNHEY, CDR2 SVGEGT. CDR3 bases: TGTGCCAGCAGTTACTCGAGGCCAGGGTCCGGGGAGCTGTTTTTT. Its protein product is CASSYSRPGSGELFF.

This clonotype was recorded at least ten times. V is TRBV5-1 and J is TRBJ2-7; TRBD1 might be the D (6 bases). Germline V gene sequence: CDR1 SGHRS, CDR2 YFSETQ. Trimming shortened V by 4 bases and J by 7 bases, and 15 bases separated the two germline ends. This CDR3 has 13 residues. The CDR3 sequence is CASSPGVQGEQYF. The CDR3 DNA reads as TGCGCCAGCAGCCCAGGGGTTCAGGGTGAGCAGTACTTC.

This clonotype was detected many times. V usage is TRBV20-1 and J usage is TRBJ2-3; D is ambiguous. The length of the CDR3 is 14 residues. CDR1 and CDR2 from the germline V gene are DFQATT and SNEGSKA (reference sequence). V gave up 0 bases and J gave up 2 bases, with 9 bases separating them. CDR3 loop: CSARDSRFTDTQYF. The CDR3 nucleotides read TGCAGTGCTAGAGATTCGCGGTTCACAGATACGCAGTATTTT.

This clonotype was seen more than once but under ten times. This chain connects TRBV20-1 to TRBJ2-7, with D tentatively TRBD1 (5 bases). The germline V gene has CDR1 DFQATT and CDR2 SNEGSKA (reference sequence). V shed 5 bases and J shed 5 bases, with 13 bases lying between them. The CDR3 length is 12 residues. The CDR3 sequence: CSAGARVDEQYF. In DNA, the CDR3 is TGCAGTGCTGGGGCCAGGGTGGACGAGCAGTACTTC.

The V gene is TRBV7-2, the J gene TRBJ2-5; perhaps D is TRBD1 or TRBD2 (5 bases each). V lost 2 bases and J 5 bases, leaving 18 bases between the germline ends. The CDR3 is made up of 16 amino acids. Germline lookup yields CDR1 SGHTA and CDR2 FQGNSA. For the CDR3, the DNA is TGTGCCAGCAGCTTACTTCCAGGGAAGACGGGGGAGACCCAGTACTTC. It yields the protein CASSLLPGKTGETQYF.

This clonotype was counted ten times or more. The chain links TRBV6-5 to TRBJ1-6; perhaps TRBD1 as D (6 bases). The V gene lost 2 bases and the J gene lost 6 bases, with 11 bases spanning the gap. The germline CDR1 and CDR2 sequences are MNHEY and SVGAGI. CDR3 length equals 15 residues. The CDR3 nucleotides are TGTGCCAGCAGTTACCAGGGCAGGGGTAATTCACCCCTCCACTTT. This codes for CASSYQGRGNSPLHF.

The chain joins TRBV18 to TRBJ2-3; D may be TRBD2 (5 bases). The CDR3 contains 12 residues. Per the germline V gene, CDR1 is KGHSH and CDR2 is LQKENI. Trimming took 8 bases from V and 6 from J, leaving 12 bases between them. This chain's CDR3 is CASLESGDTQYF. The CDR3 DNA follows: TGTGCCAGCCTCGAATCGGGGGATACGCAGTATTTT.

The chain employs TRBV18 and TRBJ1-1; 9 nucleotides line up with TRBD1. Losses at the gene ends were 3 bases for V and 2 bases for J; bases not matched to a gene: 7. The germline V gene has CDR1 KGHSH and CDR2 LQKENI. The CDR3 is made up of 16 amino acids. The CDR3 DNA reads as TGTGCCAGCTCACCCGGACAGGGGTCAAGAAACACTGAAGCTTTCTTT. Amino acid sequence: CASSPGQGSRNTEAFF. The full variable domain, in which reference TRBV18 and TRBJ1-1 provide the parts outside the CDR3, is NAGVMQNPRHLVRRRGQEARLRCSPMKGHSHVYWYRQLPEEGLKFMVYLQKENIIDESGMPKERFSAEFPKEGPSILRIQQVVRGDSAAYFCASSPGQGSRNTEAFFGQGTRLTVV.

This clonotype has at least ten counts. The J gene is TRBJ1-5, the V gene TRBV2; D may be TRBD1 (6 bases). The CDR3 is 17 residues long. Trimming stripped 5 bases from V and 0 bases from J, with 17 bases between. Germline CDR1 reads SNHLY; CDR2 reads FYNNEI. The CDR3 region has the DNA TGTGCCAGCAGTTTTGGGGGCAGGGGCTATAGCAATCAGCCCCAGCATTTT. Translated: CASSFGGRGYSNQPQHF.

This clonotype was recorded a few times. This chain uses TRBV27 with TRBJ2-7, with D unresolved. V shed 1 base and J shed 3 bases, with 7 bases lying between them. Germline-derived CDR1 and CDR2 are MNHEY and SMNVEV (reference sequence). The CDR3 covers 13 residues. The CDR3 reads CASSLFPSYEQYF. The CDR3 DNA reads as TGTGCCAGCAGTTTATTCCCCAGCTACGAGCAGTACTTC.